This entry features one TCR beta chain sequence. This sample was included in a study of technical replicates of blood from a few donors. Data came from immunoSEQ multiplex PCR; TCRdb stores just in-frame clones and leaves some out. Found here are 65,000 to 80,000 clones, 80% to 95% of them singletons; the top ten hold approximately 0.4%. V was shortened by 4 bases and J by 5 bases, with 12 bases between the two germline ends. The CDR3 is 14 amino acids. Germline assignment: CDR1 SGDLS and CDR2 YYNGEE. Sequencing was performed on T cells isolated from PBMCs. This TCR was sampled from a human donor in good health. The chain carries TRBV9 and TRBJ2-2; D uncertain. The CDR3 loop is CASSLDSGTGELFF. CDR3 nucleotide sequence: TGTGCCAGCAGCTTAGACTCCGGGACCGGGGAGCTGTTTTTT.